The text below deals with one TCR beta chain. The antigen is unknown. The data derive from a study of T cells in Graves' hyperthyroidism and ophthalmopathy. Stable hyperthyroidism: no ophthalmopathy progression over 18 months of follow-up. Trimming took off 2 bases at V and 8 bases at J, with 18 bases between the two ends. From germline, CDR1 is MNHNY and CDR2 SVGAGI (reference sequence). There are 15 residues in the CDR3. Study-wide findings and caveats: The model identified upcoming ophthalmopathy a median approximately six months ahead of onset.

TCR beta CDR3 region amplification was performed from RNA transcripts. During a first-round RT-PCR of the TCR CDR3, the HTBI primer set was used. TCRdb ran MiXCR on the multiplex PCR reads and lists one entry per CDR3 protein. The sample lists approximately 640,000 distinct CDR3 sequences, roughly 17% seen once, with 15% to 17% in the top ten. The sequence derives from a man between 50 and 59 years old with Graves' hyperthyroidism. Sequencing was carried out using blood. V usage is TRBV6-6 and J usage is TRBJ1-2; D gene uncertain. Here the CDR3 DNA reads TGTGCCAGCAGTTACCACGGACCCCGTGAGCGAGGCTACACCTTC. It codes for CASSYHGPRERGYTF.